This TCR beta chain was profiled in a study of T cell clonotyping in hematopoietic cell transplantation. This table comes from immunoSEQ multiplex PCR, and its TCRdb copy is limited to in-frame clones, with some not included. The sample has some 10,000 clones, 40% to 55% seen once. This clone has just a few counts. Material: PBMCs, obtained 30 days after allogeneic stem cell transplant. The TCR comes from a male patient aged 50 to 59 who had an allogeneic stem cell transplant from an unrelated donor, so the T cells may come from the graft donor. Some clones in this sample may be carry-over from other donors' samples.

The CDR3 protein is CASSQDLGGGYTF. The CDR3 DNA sequence: TGTGCCAGCAGCCAAGATTTGGGGGGCGGCTACACCTTC. V usage is TRBV4-2 and J usage is TRBJ1-2, with a tentative D call TRBD1 (6 bases). With 0 bases removed from V and 8 bases from J, the gap between germline ends came to 10 bases. The germline V gene encodes CDR1 LGHNA and CDR2 YNFKEQ. This CDR3 is 13 amino acids long.